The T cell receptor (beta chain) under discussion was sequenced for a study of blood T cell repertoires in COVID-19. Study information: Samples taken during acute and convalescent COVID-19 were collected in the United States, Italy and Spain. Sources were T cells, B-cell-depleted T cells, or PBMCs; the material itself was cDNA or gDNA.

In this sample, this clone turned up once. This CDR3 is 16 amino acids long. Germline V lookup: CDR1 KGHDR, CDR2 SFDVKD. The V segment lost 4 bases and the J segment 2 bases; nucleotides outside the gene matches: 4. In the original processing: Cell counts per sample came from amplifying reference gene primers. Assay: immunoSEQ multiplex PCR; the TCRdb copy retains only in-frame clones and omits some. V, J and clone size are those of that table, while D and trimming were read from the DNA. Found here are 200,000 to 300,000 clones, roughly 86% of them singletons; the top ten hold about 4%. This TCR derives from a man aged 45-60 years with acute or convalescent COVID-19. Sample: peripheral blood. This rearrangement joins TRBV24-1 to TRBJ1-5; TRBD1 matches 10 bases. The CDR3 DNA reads TGTGCCACCAGTGAGACAGGGGGCTACGGCAATCAGCCCCAGCATTTT. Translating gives CATSETGGYGNQPQHF.